A single sample is the source of the 10 T cell receptor beta chains below, sequenced in a study of beta chain features in type 1 diabetes. Since all of the isolated RNA was reverse transcribed, expressed TCRB transcripts were what got sequenced. Clones were sequenced by immunoSEQ multiplex PCR, and TCRdb holds only the in-frame ones, with some missing. The sample records 200,000 to 300,000 clones, 13% to 15% being singletons. The sample taken for sequencing was naive CD4+ T cells from blood. These TCRs come from a woman in her forties in good health.

This chain links TRBV7-6 with TRBJ1-2; D unresolved. Trimming took 5 bases from V and 2 from J, leaving 18 bases between them. In germline, CDR1 is SGHVS, CDR2 FNYEAQ. The CDR3 covers 16 residues. CDR3 residues: CASSRGVGLGNYGYTF. CDR3 DNA sequence: TGTGCCAGCAGCCGGGGAGTAGGGTTGGGAAACTATGGCTACACCTTC.

For this clone: Distinct nucleotide sequences in the sample also encode this CDR3. The CDR3 protein is CASSPPGQGTGELFF. CDR3 in DNA: TGTGCCAGCTCACCACCGGGACAGGGGACCGGGGAGCTGTTTTTT. The chain employs TRBV18 and TRBJ2-2, with 10 nucleotides matching TRBD1. Germline trimming cut 0 bases from V and 5 bases from J; bases unmatched to any gene: 0. The CDR3 sequence is 15 residues long. Germline values: CDR1 KGHSH, CDR2 LQKENI. The variable domain in full, completed from reference TRBV18 and TRBJ2-2, reads NAGVMQNPRHLVRRRGQEARLRCSPMKGHSHVYWYRQLPEEGLKFMVYLQKENIIDESGMPKERFSAEFPKEGPSILRIQQVVRGDSAAYFCASSPPGQGTGELFFGEGSRLTVL.

This clone was seen a few times. The chain couples TRBV27 to TRBJ1-6, with unresolved D. Germline CDR1 MNHEY, CDR2 SMNVEV (reference sequence). V was pared by 4 bases and J by 7 bases, with 8 bases between. CDR3 length equals 13 residues. This chain's CDR3 is CASSWASNSPLHF. CDR3 DNA: TGTGCCAGCAGTTGGGCGAGCAATTCACCCCTCCACTTT.

This clone has only a few counts. The rearrangement links TRBV6-1 to TRBJ1-4; a weak D match, TRBD1 (5 bases). This CDR3 comprises 13 residues. Germline V gene sequence: CDR1 MNHNS, CDR2 SASEGT. V gave up 8 bases and J gave up 4 bases, with 11 bases separating them. CDR3 DNA sequence: TGTGCCAGCTGCCGACAGTTTAATGAAAAACTGTTTTTT. Translating it yields CASCRQFNEKLFF.

This clone was seen only a few times. The genes are TRBV29-1 and TRBJ1-1; tentatively, D is TRBD1 (6 bases). The CDR3 is made up of 15 amino acids. Germline V gene lookup returns CDR1 SQVTM and CDR2 ANQGSEA. The V end lost 4 bases, the J end lost 6 bases, and 21 bases lay between the germline ends. The CDR3 nucleotides read TGCAGCGTTGCCGGCGGGGGCCGGTTTTACGCTGAAGCTTTCTTT. Translating it yields CSVAGGGRFYAEAFF.

This clone appeared a few times. This chain links TRBV5-1 with TRBJ2-7, with 9 positions matching TRBD1. With 4 bases clipped from V and 3 bases from J, the junction kept 5 bases outside the gene matches. This CDR3 has 14 residues. CDR1 and CDR2 from the germline V gene are SGHRS and YFSETQ. The CDR3 sequence is CASSTGGQGYEQYF. In DNA, the CDR3 is TGCGCCAGCAGCACAGGGGGACAGGGCTACGAGCAGTACTTC.

This clone was seen only a few times. The rearrangement joins TRBV5-1 to TRBJ2-7, with 12 bases lining up with TRBD1. Germline lookup yields CDR1 SGHRS and CDR2 YFSETQ. V lost 1 base and J lost 0; bases outside the gene matches: 5. The CDR3 spans 17 residues. CDR3 DNA: TGCGCCAGCAGCTTGCCGGGACAGGGGGCCCCCTCCTACGAGCAGTACTTC. Protein product: CASSLPGQGAPSYEQYF.

The rearrangement uses TRBV6-5 and TRBJ2-7, with 8 bases matching TRBD1. This CDR3 is 15 amino acids long. Looked up from germline, CDR1 is MNHEY and CDR2 is SVGAGI. V shed 5 bases, J shed 2 bases, and the junction held 8 bases outside the gene matches. CDR3 sequence reads: CASSHDRDRTYEQYF. DNA for the CDR3: TGTGCCAGCAGTCACGACCGGGACAGGACCTACGAGCAGTACTTC.

This clone was detected a few times. This rearrangement joins TRBV10-3 to TRBJ2-3; D is unresolved. This CDR3 has 11 residues. Germline CDR1 reads ENHRY; CDR2 reads SYGVKD. V was shortened by 7 bases and J by 7 bases, with 9 bases between the two germline ends. CDR3 region: CAIKFQNTQYF. The CDR3 nucleotides read TGTGCCATCAAGTTCCAGAATACGCAGTATTTT.

V gene TRBV7-2 combines with J gene TRBJ2-4, with a possible D match to TRBD2 (6 bases). Germline assignment: CDR1 SGHTA and CDR2 FQGNSA. V dropped 4 bases and J dropped 7 bases, with 11 bases sitting between them. CDR3 length: 13 residues. DNA for the CDR3: TGTGCCAGCAGCTCCGAGACTAGGAACATTCAGTACTTC. Translated, it gives CASSSETRNIQYF. Complete variable domain (other parts from reference TRBV7-2 and TRBJ2-4): GAGVSQSPSNKVTEKGKDVELRCDPISGHTALYWYRQSLGQGLEFLIYFQGNSAPDKSGLPSDRFSAERTGGSVSTLTIQRTQQEDSAVYLCASSSETRNIQYFGAGTRLSVL.